A single sample gave rise to the 14 T cell receptor beta chains below, sequenced in a study of identical twins. TCRdb recomputed calls from the 5' RACE reads with MiXCR, one row per CDR3 protein. The sample contains some 790,000 distinct CDR3 sequences, 18% of which appear only once. These same data were also listed under a study on T cells expressing NK-cell markers.

The sequenced sample was PBMCs. These TCRs come from a woman aged 18-29 years in good health.

This chain joins TRBV4-1 and TRBJ1-6; TRBD1 aligns across 8 bases. The V segment lost 4 bases and the J segment 1 base; nucleotides outside the gene matches: 3. This CDR3 has 16 residues. Germline CDR1 is MGHRA and CDR2 is YSYEKL. The CDR3 DNA is TGCGCCAGCAGCCCAGACAGGGGTTCCTATAATTCACCCCTCCACTTT. It yields the protein CASSPDRGSYNSPLHF.

This clonotype was observed a handful of times. The chain is built from TRBV27 and TRBJ2-7; TRBD2 is a possible D gene (5 bases). Trimming removed 0 bases from V and 5 bases from J, with 14 bases in between. Germline V CDR1 and CDR2: MNHEY, SMNVEV (reference sequence). The CDR3 contains 15 residues. CDR3 nucleotide sequence: TGTGCCAGCAGTTTATCGATGAGGGCACACCACGAGCAGTACTTC. It specifies CASSLSMRAHHEQYF.

This clonotype was picked up one time. V is TRBV5-1 and J is TRBJ1-4; the D is unclear. The V end was cut by 1 base, the J end by 7 bases, with 14 bases between. Germline CDR1 and CDR2: SGHRS and YFSETQ. The CDR3 contains 15 residues. The CDR3 DNA follows: TGCGCCAGCAGCTTGAATGCCGCACGGGGTGAAAAACTGTTTTTT. It encodes CASSLNAARGEKLFF.

J is TRBJ2-7 and V is TRBV27, with unresolved D. The CDR3 spans 14 residues. Trimming took 6 bases from V and 3 from J, leaving 15 bases between them. Germline CDR1 and CDR2: MNHEY and SMNVEV (reference sequence). As DNA, the CDR3 is TGTGCCAGCAGGCTTAGGGATAACTACTACGAGCAGTACTTC. Its protein product is CASRLRDNYYEQYF.

This clonotype was seen only a few times. The chain recombines TRBV15 with TRBJ1-5, with TRBD1 as a possible D gene (5 bases). The CDR3 runs to 14 residues. Germline assignment: CDR1 LNHNV and CDR2 YYDKDF (reference sequence). V was shortened by 6 bases and J by 1 base, with 10 bases between the two germline ends. For the CDR3, the DNA is TGTGCCACCAGTTCAGGGATGAGCAATCAGCCCCAGCATTTT. It encodes CATSSGMSNQPQHF.

In this sample, this clonotype turned up a few times. The chain couples TRBV29-1 to TRBJ2-4, with D hard to call. Trimming cost V 6 bases and J 4 bases, with 13 bases left between them. The length of the CDR3 is 13 residues. CDR1 is SQVTM and CDR2 is ANQGSEA in the germline V gene. CDR3 sequence: CSVLTLRKNIQYF. The DNA for the CDR3 is TGCAGCGTACTCACCCTTCGAAAAAACATTCAGTACTTC.

V and J are TRBV5-1 and TRBJ2-1; possibly TRBD2 for D (6 bases). There are 13 residues in the CDR3. V was pared by 5 bases and J by 11 bases, with 17 bases between. The germline V gene encodes CDR1 SGHRS and CDR2 YFSETQ. The CDR3 protein is CASSNPGDSQQFF. The DNA of the CDR3 is TGCGCCAGCAGTAATCCGGGGGACTCGCAGCAGTTCTTC.

This clonotype was detected a few times. The V gene is TRBV20-1, the J gene TRBJ2-1; 10 bases map to TRBD1. Germline CDR1 is DFQATT and CDR2 is SNEGSKA (reference sequence). CDR3 length: 16 amino acids. Losses at the gene ends were 1 base for V and 2 bases for J; bases not matched to a gene: 5. The CDR3 reads CSARVPDRGAYNEQFF. In DNA form, the CDR3 reads TGCAGTGCTAGAGTTCCGGACAGGGGGGCCTACAATGAGCAGTTCTTC.

The rearrangement joins TRBV20-1 to TRBJ1-1; D not certain. The V gene's germline CDR1 is DFQATT and CDR2 SNEGSKA (reference sequence). V was clipped by 0 bases and J by 9 bases, with 8 bases between them. This CDR3 is 11 amino acids long. The CDR3 region is CSARDNLKAFF. DNA of the CDR3: TGCAGTGCTAGAGATAATCTTAAAGCTTTCTTT.

In this sample, this clonotype turned up a few times. V usage is TRBV21-1 and J usage is TRBJ2-3; the table gives TRBD2 as D, unverified against the DNA. TRBV21-1 is flagged as a pseudogene. This CDR3 spans 13 amino acids. In nucleotides, the CDR3 is TGTGCCAGCTCTTGCGGGGAGACAGATACGCAGTATTTT. Amino acid sequence: CASSCGETDTQYF.

This clonotype was seen more than once but under ten times. The chain is built from TRBV3-1 and TRBJ2-5; 8 positions match TRBD2. J lost 4 bases, V lost 4 bases, and 2 bases had no gene match. CDR3 length: 13 residues. Germline loops: CDR1 LGHDT, CDR2 YNNKEL (reference sequence). The CDR3 loop reads CASSRSGRETQYF. In DNA form, the CDR3 reads TGTGCCAGCAGCCGGAGCGGGAGAGAGACCCAGTACTTC.

The chain uses TRBV5-1 and TRBJ2-3; TRBD2 agrees at 8 bases. With 4 bases clipped from V and 6 bases from J, the junction kept 10 bases outside the gene matches. Germline V gene sequence: CDR1 SGHRS, CDR2 YFSETQ. The CDR3 contains 15 residues. This chain's CDR3 is CASSQSGTRGDTQYF. Written as DNA, the CDR3 is TGCGCCAGCAGCCAAAGCGGGACTAGGGGGGATACGCAGTATTTT.

This clonotype was detected a few times. The chain uses TRBV20-1 and TRBJ2-7, with TRBD2 matching over 8 bases. After removal of 6 bases from V and 0 bases from J, the junction contained 10 bases not matched to a gene. The germline CDR1 and CDR2 sequences are DFQATT and SNEGSKA (reference sequence). This CDR3 comprises 15 residues. CDR3 protein: CSALKGAGGSYEQYF. The CDR3, as DNA: TGCAGTGCCTTAAAAGGGGCGGGGGGCTCCTACGAGCAGTACTTC.

This clonotype has just a few counts. V usage is TRBV20-1 and J usage is TRBJ2-7; D is perhaps TRBD1 (6 bases). Germline lookup yields CDR1 DFQATT and CDR2 SNEGSKA (reference sequence). V lost 4 bases, J lost 7 bases, and 14 bases lay in between. The CDR3 loop spans 12 amino acids. CDR3 loop: CSAKQGLGEQYF. The DNA of the CDR3 is TGCAGTGCTAAACAGGGTCTCGGGGAGCAGTACTTC.